One sample yielded the 30 T cell receptor beta chains listed below, sequenced in a study of cytomegalovirus exposure and HLA in healthy donors. The PCR had 60 Vbeta and 13 Jbeta primers. Produced via immunoSEQ multiplex PCR; TCRdb's table is partial and in-frame only. This table holds about 150,000 clones, 70% to 85% found once. Sequencing was performed on PBMCs. These receptors originate from a man aged 40-50 years in good health and CMV-seronegative.

The chain uses TRBV14 and TRBJ1-3, with D possibly being TRBD1 (5 bases). V was clipped by 0 bases and J by 0 bases, with 9 bases between them. This CDR3 has 16 amino acids. CDR1 SGHDN and CDR2 FVKESK come from the germline V gene. The DNA for the CDR3 is TGTGCCAGCAGCCAAGATCGGGGGGGCTCTGGAAACACCATATATTTT. Translation gives CASSQDRGGSGNTIYF.

The chain employs TRBV5-1 and TRBJ1-4; D is perhaps TRBD1 (6 bases). The length of the CDR3 is 15 residues. Deletions cut 4 bases from V and 7 bases from J, with 17 bases between. CDR1 is SGHRS, CDR2 YFSETQ, per germline. In DNA, the CDR3 is TGCGCCAGCAGCCCGTTGCAGGGGTCGGGTGAAAAACTGTTTTTT. Protein: CASSPLQGSGEKLFF.

The J gene is TRBJ2-7, the V gene TRBV10-2; a possible D gene is TRBD2 (6 bases). Per germline, CDR1 WSHSY and CDR2 SAAADI. The CDR3 is 14 amino acids. V lost 9 bases to trimming and J lost 6 bases, with 21 bases between them. CDR3 sequence: CASLEGSAWSEQYF. The CDR3 bases are TGCGCCAGTCTGGAGGGGTCCGCGTGGAGCGAGCAGTACTTC.

The chain employs TRBV7-9 and TRBJ2-7; 10 bases map to TRBD2. The CDR3 totals 15 residues. V shed 5 bases, J shed 0 bases, and the junction held 4 bases outside the gene matches. Germline V lookup: CDR1 SEHNR, CDR2 FQNEAQ (reference sequence). In nucleotides, the CDR3 is TGTGCCAGCAGCCTTAGCGGGAGGCCCTCCTACGAGCAGTACTTC. The encoded protein is CASSLSGRPSYEQYF.

CDR3 nucleotides: TGTGCCAGCAGCTTAAGCGGGGGGGCTTACAATGAGCAGTTCTTC. Residues: CASSLSGGAYNEQFF. The chain links TRBV7-3 to TRBJ2-1, with 9 bases that match TRBD2. Germline V gene lookup returns CDR1 SGHTA and CDR2 FQGTGA. The V and J ends lost 1 base and 4 bases, in that order; junction bases with no gene match: 2. This CDR3 spans 15 amino acids.

The gene calls are TRBV28 and TRBJ1-4; D possibly corresponds to TRBD1 (5 bases). The CDR3 covers 14 residues. Germline V gene lookup returns CDR1 MDHEN and CDR2 SYDVKM. V shed 5 bases and J shed 4 bases, with 11 bases lying between them. CDR3 region: CASSAGMLNEKLFF. CDR3 DNA: TGTGCCAGCAGTGCAGGGATGCTTAATGAAAAACTGTTTTTT.

The chain combines TRBV2 with TRBJ2-3; 10 bases map to TRBD2. The germline CDR1 and CDR2 sequences are SNHLY and FYNNEI. Trimming took 3 bases from V and 2 from J; bases not matched to a gene: 11. CDR3 length: 18 residues. The CDR3 DNA is TGTGCCAGCAGTGAGGAGGAAGCGGGGGGGCGGGTCACAGATACGCAGTATTTT. Translation gives CASSEEEAGGRVTDTQYF.

This chain joins TRBV5-4 and TRBJ2-7; TRBD2 aligns across 12 bases. The CDR3 has 17 residues. CDR1 and CDR2 from the germline V gene are SGHNT and YYREEE (reference sequence). V was pared by 4 bases and J by 6 bases, with 14 bases of the junction left unmatched. The CDR3 sequence: CASSEGGSSGRAGEQYF. Here the CDR3 DNA reads TGTGCCAGCAGCGAAGGGGGGTCTAGCGGGAGGGCCGGCGAGCAGTACTTC.

The chain recombines TRBV28 with TRBJ1-2; 7 nucleotides line up with TRBD1. V lost 1 base, J lost 2 bases, and 13 bases stayed unmatched. The CDR3 runs to 18 residues. Germline lookup yields CDR1 MDHEN and CDR2 SYDVKM. DNA for the CDR3: TGTGCCAGCAGTTTATCTTCGGGACAGATCTCGCCGAACTATGGCTACACCTTC. It translates to CASSLSSGQISPNYGYTF.

This clone was found once. This chain links TRBV29-1 with TRBJ2-5; the match to TRBD2 covers 9 bases. Germline CDR1 is SQVTM and CDR2 is ANQGSEA. Losses at the gene ends were 7 bases for V and 5 bases for J; bases not matched to a gene: 11. The CDR3 sequence is 14 residues long. The CDR3 nucleotides read TGCAGCGCCGGCTTAGCGGGAGCGAGTGAGACCCAGTACTTC. Its protein product is CSAGLAGASETQYF.

This clone was recorded a few times. V gene TRBV5-4 combines with J gene TRBJ2-7, with 7 positions matching TRBD2. The germline V gene encodes CDR1 SGHNT and CDR2 YYREEE (reference sequence). Trimming at V came to 5 bases and at J to 3 bases, leaving 8 bases not matched to a gene. The CDR3 contains 14 residues. In DNA, the CDR3 is TGTGCCAGCAGTCCTGAAGCGGGGAACTACGAGCAGTACTTC. Its protein is CASSPEAGNYEQYF.

The chain's CDR3 is CASSQEAFRSSYEQYF. The DNA for the CDR3 is TGCGCCAGCAGCCAAGAAGCGTTTAGGAGCTCCTACGAGCAGTACTTC. The rearrangement uses TRBV4-3 and TRBJ2-7; D is uncertain. The V end lost 0 bases, the J end lost 0 bases, and 12 bases lay between the germline ends. The CDR3 is 16 amino acids. Germline CDR1 is LGHNA and CDR2 is YSLEER.

This clone was observed a handful of times. The chain's CDR3 is CASSEEGLAIYNEQFF. As DNA, the CDR3 is TGTGCCAGCAGCGAGGAGGGACTAGCCATCTACAATGAGCAGTTCTTC. The chain joins TRBV7-9 to TRBJ2-1, with 9 bases lining up with TRBD2. Trimming took 5 bases from V and 3 from J; bases not matched to a gene: 8. CDR3 length: 16 amino acids. Germline V gene sequence: CDR1 SEHNR, CDR2 FQNEAQ (reference sequence).

The rearrangement uses TRBV7-9 and TRBJ2-1, with 7 nucleotides matching TRBD2. CDR1 SEHNR and CDR2 FQNEAQ come from the germline V gene (reference sequence). V lost 5 bases, J lost 0 bases, and 10 bases stayed unmatched. The CDR3 consists of 17 residues. The CDR3 loop reads CASSHGEGPGSYNEQFF. CDR3 in DNA: TGTGCCAGCAGCCACGGGGAGGGACCGGGCTCCTACAATGAGCAGTTCTTC.

This sequence joins TRBV19 and TRBJ2-3, with 10 nucleotides matching TRBD1. The V gene's germline CDR1 is LNHDA and CDR2 SQIVND (reference sequence). Germline trimming cut 3 bases from V and 3 bases from J; bases unmatched to any gene: 3. The CDR3 runs to 15 residues. CDR3 protein: CASSMGQGWTDTQYF. DNA of the CDR3: TGTGCCAGTAGTATGGGACAGGGGTGGACAGATACGCAGTATTTT.

This CDR3 is CAWSTGQGGYEQYF. CDR3 nucleotide sequence: TGTGCCTGGAGCACCGGACAGGGTGGGTACGAGCAGTACTTC. The chain recombines TRBV30 with TRBJ2-7, with 8 bases that match TRBD1. J gave up 4 bases and V 3 bases, and 8 bases lay outside the gene matches. Germline V gene data show CDR1 as GTSNPN and CDR2 as SVGIG (reference sequence). The CDR3 sequence is 14 residues long.

V usage is TRBV7-3 and J usage is TRBJ2-7, with TRBD2 matching over 12 bases. V dropped 5 bases and J dropped 2; count of bases not matched to a gene: 7. There are 16 residues in the CDR3. The V gene's germline CDR1 is SGHTA and CDR2 FQGTGA. The CDR3 here is CASSPHGLAGPYEQYF. The CDR3 DNA reads as TGTGCCAGCAGCCCACACGGACTAGCGGGGCCCTACGAGCAGTACTTC. The entire variable domain, with the rest obtained from reference TRBV7-3 and TRBJ2-7, is as follows: GAGVSQTPSNKVTEKGKYVELRCDPISGHTALYWYRQSLGQGPEFLIYFQGTGAADDSGLPNDRFFAVRPEGSVSTLKIQRTERGDSAVYLCASSPHGLAGPYEQYFGPGTRLTVT.

The J gene is TRBJ1-4, the V gene TRBV7-9; D is undetermined. V was shortened by 0 bases and J by 6 bases, with 8 bases between the two germline ends. The CDR3 sequence is 14 residues long. Germline V lookup: CDR1 SEHNR, CDR2 FQNEAQ (reference sequence). CDR3 DNA: TGTGCCAGCAGCTTAGCCACCCAGGATGAAAAACTGTTTTTT. Translated, it gives CASSLATQDEKLFF.

This chain joins TRBV28 and TRBJ1-5; 8 bases line up with TRBD1. This CDR3 region has 14 residues. Germline assignment: CDR1 MDHEN and CDR2 SYDVKM. The V gene end was trimmed by 6 bases and the J gene end by 5 bases; junction bases not matched to a gene: 6. Here the CDR3 reads CASRLGQGHQPQHF. DNA of the CDR3: TGTGCCAGCAGACTTGGACAGGGCCATCAGCCCCAGCATTTT.

This clone turned up a few times. J is TRBJ2-3 and V is TRBV11-3, with 8 bases aligning to TRBD2. Germline-derived CDR1 and CDR2 are SGHNT and YENEEA. This CDR3 is built from 15 residues. V was pared by 4 bases and J by 11 bases, with 14 bases of the junction left unmatched. The CDR3 protein is CASSSSTGAGGRQYF. CDR3 nucleotide sequence: TGTGCCAGCAGCTCATCCACCGGGGCGGGGGGTAGGCAGTATTTT.

This sequence joins TRBV10-3 and TRBJ2-2; 11 bases are a match to TRBD2. CDR3 length: 16 amino acids. The germline gives CDR1 ENHRY, CDR2 SYGVKD. The V segment lost 6 bases and the J segment 1 base; nucleotides outside the gene matches: 4. The CDR3 DNA reads TGTGCCATCAGGGGGGGACTAGCGGAGAACACCGGGGAGCTGTTTTTT. This translates into CAIRGGLAENTGELFF.

This chain links TRBV5-6 with TRBJ1-1, with D perhaps matching TRBD1 (5 bases). The germline V and J ends were trimmed by 2 bases and 4 bases, with 15 bases remaining between them. The CDR3 consists of 15 residues. CDR1 SGHDT and CDR2 YYEEEE come from the germline V gene. The CDR3, as DNA: TGTGCCAGCAGCTTCGGTGAAGGGGTGGGCACTGAAGCTTTCTTT. Its translation is CASSFGEGVGTEAFF.

This chain links TRBV2 with TRBJ2-3; 7 positions match TRBD2. This CDR3 comprises 16 residues. J was trimmed by 3 bases and V by 8 bases; bases with no gene match: 14. The germline CDR1 and CDR2 sequences are SNHLY and FYNNEI. The CDR3 sequence is CASSDQASGVTDTQYF. In nucleotides, the CDR3 is TGTGCCAGCTCCGATCAGGCCAGCGGGGTAACAGATACGCAGTATTTT.

This sequence joins TRBV9 and TRBJ2-5; 9 nucleotides match TRBD1. The DNA end lines up better with TRBJ2-7; the J call may be wrong. This CDR3 spans 15 amino acids. CDR1 SGDLS and CDR2 YYNGEE come from the germline V gene. The CDR3 DNA sequence: TGTGCCAGCAGCGCCGAGAACAGGGGGCAATACGAGCAGTACTTC. Translated: CASSAENRGQYEQYF.

This clone was found once. The chain recombines TRBV7-6 with TRBJ2-1, with D uncertain. CDR1 is SGHVS, CDR2 FNYEAQ, per germline. The CDR3 totals 16 residues. The germline V and J ends were trimmed by 1 base and 15 bases, with 25 bases remaining between them. Here the CDR3 reads CASSLVWQSLGEKLFF. CDR3 in DNA: TGTGCCAGCAGCTTAGTGTGGCAATCCCTGGGCGAAAAGTTGTTCTTC.

The chain uses TRBV7-8 and TRBJ2-7; the match to TRBD1 covers 7 bases. With 4 bases clipped from V and 0 bases from J, the junction kept 3 bases outside the gene matches. Germline CDR1 SGHVS, CDR2 FQNEAQ. The CDR3 runs to 14 residues. The DNA for the CDR3 is TGTGCCAGCAGCTCCCGGGACAGCTCCTACGAGCAGTACTTC. It is translated as CASSSRDSSYEQYF. The full variable domain, completed using reference TRBV7-8 and TRBJ2-7, is GAGVSQSPRYKVAKRGQDVALRCDPISGHVSLFWYQQALGQGPEFLTYFQNEAQLDKSGLPSDRFFAERPEGSVSTLKIQRTQQEDSAVYLCASSSRDSSYEQYFGPGTRLTVT.

In its sample, this clone was seen a few times. The CDR3 nucleotides read TGTGCCAGCAGCTTAACAGGGGCTGAAGCTTTCTTT. Protein product: CASSLTGAEAFF. This chain connects TRBV7-9 to TRBJ1-1; 7 nucleotides match TRBD1. The CDR3 consists of 12 residues. Germline assignment: CDR1 SEHNR and CDR2 FQNEAQ (reference sequence). V was pared by 2 bases and J by 6 bases, with 0 bases of the junction left unmatched.

This chain connects TRBV19 to TRBJ1-3, with 8 nucleotides matching TRBD1. Trimming took 3 bases from V and 0 from J; bases not matched to a gene: 7. This CDR3 is built from 17 residues. From germline, CDR1 is LNHDA and CDR2 SQIVND (reference sequence). CDR3 region: CASSIETGARSGNTIYF. Here the CDR3 DNA reads TGTGCCAGTAGTATCGAGACAGGGGCTCGCTCTGGAAACACCATATATTTT.

This clone was observed once. The V and J genes are TRBV11-2 and TRBJ2-5, with 8 positions matching TRBD2. The end of the DNA aligns better with TRBJ2-7, so the J call may be wrong. Germline values: CDR1 SGHAT, CDR2 FQNNGV. The CDR3 runs 14 residues. DNA of the CDR3: TGTGCCAGCCTTTCCGCACTAGCGGACTACGAGCAGTACTTC. Translation gives CASLSALADYEQYF.

The gene calls are TRBV2 and TRBJ2-7, with 8 bases lining up with TRBD2. Germline-derived CDR1 and CDR2 are SNHLY and FYNNEI. CDR3 length equals 17 residues. Trimming cost V 11 bases and J 1 base; bases outside gene matches: 19. CDR3 bases: TGTGCCGTACCACGCTACCGGGGGGGCCGAATATCCTACGAGCAGTACTTC. It codes for CAVPRYRGGRISYEQYF. The full variable domain, with the rest looked up from reference TRBV2 and TRBJ2-7, is EPEVTQTPSHQVTQMGQEVILRCVPISNHLYFYWYRQILGQKVEFLVSFYNNEISEKSEIFDDQFSVERPDGSNFTLKIRSTKLEDSAMYFCAVPRYRGGRISYEQYFGPGTRLTVT.